This TCR beta chain was sequenced during a study of blood T cell repertoires in COVID-19. Trimming removed 3 bases from V and 10 bases from J, with 9 bases in between. The CDR3 consists of 11 residues. Measured with immunoSEQ multiplex PCR; TCRdb has only the in-frame clones, and not every one. The sample contains roughly 300,000 clones, approximately 89% of which appear only once. The chain carries TRBV12-3 or TRBV12-4 and TRBJ1-1; D might be TRBD1 (6 bases). Sequencing was carried out using PBMCs or T cells enriched from blood (not recorded which). This receptor was taken from a woman in her twenties or thirties who had recovered from COVID-19. The CDR3 spells CASSFIGGAFF. CDR3 nucleotides: TGTGCCAGCAGTTTTATAGGGGGAGCTTTCTTT.